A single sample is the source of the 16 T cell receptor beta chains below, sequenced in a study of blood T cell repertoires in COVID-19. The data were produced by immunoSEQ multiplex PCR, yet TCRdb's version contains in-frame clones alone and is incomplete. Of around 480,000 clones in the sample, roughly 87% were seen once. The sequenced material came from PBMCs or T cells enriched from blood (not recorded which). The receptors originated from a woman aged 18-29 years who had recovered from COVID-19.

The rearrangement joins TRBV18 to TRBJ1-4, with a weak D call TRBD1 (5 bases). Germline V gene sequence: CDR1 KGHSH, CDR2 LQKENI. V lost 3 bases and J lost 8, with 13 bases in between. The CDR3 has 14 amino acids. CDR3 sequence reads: CASSPSGGGEKLFF. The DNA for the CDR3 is TGTGCCAGCTCACCGTCGGGGGGAGGCGAAAAACTGTTTTTT.

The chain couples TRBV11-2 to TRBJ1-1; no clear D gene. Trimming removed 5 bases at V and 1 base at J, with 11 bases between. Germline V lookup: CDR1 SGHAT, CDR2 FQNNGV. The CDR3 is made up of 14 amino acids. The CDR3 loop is CASSAYDQNTEAFF. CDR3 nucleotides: TGTGCCAGCAGCGCCTACGATCAGAACACTGAAGCTTTCTTT.

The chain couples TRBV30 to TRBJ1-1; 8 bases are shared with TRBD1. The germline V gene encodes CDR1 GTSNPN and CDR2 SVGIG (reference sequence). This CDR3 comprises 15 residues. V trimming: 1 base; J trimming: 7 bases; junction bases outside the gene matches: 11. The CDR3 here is CAWSAPTGAEGEAFF. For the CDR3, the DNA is TGTGCCTGGAGTGCCCCGACAGGGGCGGAGGGTGAAGCTTTCTTT.

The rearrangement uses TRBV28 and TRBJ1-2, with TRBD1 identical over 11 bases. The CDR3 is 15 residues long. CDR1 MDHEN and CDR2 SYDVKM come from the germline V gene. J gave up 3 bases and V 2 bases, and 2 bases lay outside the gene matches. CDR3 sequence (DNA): TGTGCCAGCAGTTTACCGGGACAGGGGGACTATGGCTACACCTTC. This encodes CASSLPGQGDYGYTF.

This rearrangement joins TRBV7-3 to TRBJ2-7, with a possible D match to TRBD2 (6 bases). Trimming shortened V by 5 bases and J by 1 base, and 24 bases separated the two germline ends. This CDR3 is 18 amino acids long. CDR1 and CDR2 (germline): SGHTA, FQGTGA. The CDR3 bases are TGTGCCAGCAGCCTCATTCCTAGGACTCGGGGGAAATCCTACGAGCAGTACTTC. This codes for CASSLIPRTRGKSYEQYF.

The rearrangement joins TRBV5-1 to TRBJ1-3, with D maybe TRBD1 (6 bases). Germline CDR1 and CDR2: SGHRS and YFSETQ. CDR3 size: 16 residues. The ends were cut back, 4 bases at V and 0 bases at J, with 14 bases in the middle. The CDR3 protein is CASSPLVRGSGNTIYF. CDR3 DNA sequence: TGCGCCAGCAGCCCCCTAGTCAGGGGCTCTGGAAACACCATATATTTT. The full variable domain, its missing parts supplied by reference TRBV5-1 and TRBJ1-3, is KAGVTQTPRYLIKTRGQQVTLSCSPISGHRSVSWYQQTPGQGLQFLFEYFSETQRNKGNFPGRFSGRQFSNSRSEMNVSTLELGDSALYLCASSPLVRGSGNTIYFGEGSWLTVV.

The CDR3 here is CASSSPRGGAGNEQFF. The CDR3 DNA reads as TGTGCCAGCAGCTCCCCACGCGGGGGGGCCGGTAATGAGCAGTTCTTC. This chain connects TRBV7-8 to TRBJ2-1, with TRBD2 matching 9 bases. V lost 4 bases, J lost 7 bases, and 11 bases stayed unmatched. CDR3 size: 16 residues. Germline V gene lookup returns CDR1 SGHVS and CDR2 FQNEAQ.

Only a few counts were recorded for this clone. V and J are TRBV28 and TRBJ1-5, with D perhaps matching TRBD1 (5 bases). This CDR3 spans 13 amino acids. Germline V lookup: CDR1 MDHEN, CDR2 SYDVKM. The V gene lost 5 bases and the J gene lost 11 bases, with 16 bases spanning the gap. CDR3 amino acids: CASSRPGVGAQHF. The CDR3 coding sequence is TGTGCCAGCAGTAGACCGGGGGTTGGGGCCCAGCATTTT.

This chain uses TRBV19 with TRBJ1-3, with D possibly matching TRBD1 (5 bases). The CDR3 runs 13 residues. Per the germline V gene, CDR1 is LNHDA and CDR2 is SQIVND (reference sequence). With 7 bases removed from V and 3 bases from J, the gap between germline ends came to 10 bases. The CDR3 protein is CASTVTDGNTIYF. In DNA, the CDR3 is TGTGCCAGTACCGTGACAGATGGAAACACCATATATTTT.

CDR3 sequence reads: CAWTDRGRAGELFF. CDR3 bases: TGTGCCTGGACCGACAGGGGTCGGGCCGGGGAGCTGTTTTTT. The chain has TRBV30 and TRBJ2-2; 8 nucleotides match TRBD1. CDR3 length: 14 residues. Per the germline V gene, CDR1 is GTSNPN and CDR2 is SVGIG (reference sequence). Trimming removed 4 bases from V and 6 bases from J; junction bases left unmatched: 7.

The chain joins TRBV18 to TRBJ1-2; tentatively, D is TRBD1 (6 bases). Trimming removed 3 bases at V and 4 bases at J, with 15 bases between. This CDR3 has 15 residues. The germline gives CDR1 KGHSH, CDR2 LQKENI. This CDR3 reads CASSPSRQDTYGYTF. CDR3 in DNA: TGTGCCAGCTCACCTAGCAGACAGGACACCTATGGCTACACCTTC.

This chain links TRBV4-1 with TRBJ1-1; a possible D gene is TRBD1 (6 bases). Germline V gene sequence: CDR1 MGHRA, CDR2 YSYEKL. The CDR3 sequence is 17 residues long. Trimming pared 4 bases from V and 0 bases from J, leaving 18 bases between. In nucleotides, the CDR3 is TGCGCCAGCAGCCCCCCGGGACACTCCCCCATGAACACTGAAGCTTTCTTT. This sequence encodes CASSPPGHSPMNTEAFF.

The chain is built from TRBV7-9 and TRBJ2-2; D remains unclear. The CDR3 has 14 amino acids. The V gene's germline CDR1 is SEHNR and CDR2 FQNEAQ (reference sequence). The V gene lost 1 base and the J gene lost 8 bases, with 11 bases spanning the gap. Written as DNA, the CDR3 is TGTGCCAGCAGCTTAGGGGCTGTTTATGGGGAGCTGTTTTTT. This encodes CASSLGAVYGELFF.

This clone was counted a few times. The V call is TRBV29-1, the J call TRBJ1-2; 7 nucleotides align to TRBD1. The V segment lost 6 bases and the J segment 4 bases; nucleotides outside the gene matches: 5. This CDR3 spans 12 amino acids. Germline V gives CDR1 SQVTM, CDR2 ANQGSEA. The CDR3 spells CSVVRDSYGYTF. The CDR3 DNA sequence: TGCAGCGTCGTCCGGGACAGCTATGGCTACACCTTC. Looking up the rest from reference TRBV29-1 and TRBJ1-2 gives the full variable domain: SAVISQKPSRDICQRGTSLTIQCQVDSQVTMMFWYRQQPGQSLTLIATANQGSEATYESGFVIDKFPISRPNLTFSTLTVSNMSPEDSSIYLCSVVRDSYGYTFGSGTRLTVV.

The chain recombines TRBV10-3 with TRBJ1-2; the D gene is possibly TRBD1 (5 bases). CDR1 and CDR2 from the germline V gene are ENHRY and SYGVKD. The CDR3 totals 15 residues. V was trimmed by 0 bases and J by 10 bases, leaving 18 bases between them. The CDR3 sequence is CAISESRDGGSFYTF. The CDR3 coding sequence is TGTGCCATCAGTGAGTCGCGGGACGGGGGGAGCTTCTACACCTTC.

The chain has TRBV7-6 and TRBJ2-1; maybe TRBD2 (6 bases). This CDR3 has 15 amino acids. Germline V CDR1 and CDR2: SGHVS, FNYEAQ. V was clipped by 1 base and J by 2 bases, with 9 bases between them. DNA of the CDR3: TGTGCCAGCAGCTTAGTGGGGGGTCCCTACAATGAGCAGTTCTTC. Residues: CASSLVGGPYNEQFF.